A single sample is the source of the 18 T cell receptor beta chains below, sequenced in a study of molecular identifiers for immune sequencing clone quantification. MiXCR was run by TCRdb on the PCR reads, yielding one entry per CDR3 protein. Found here are about half a million distinct CDR3 sequences, about 22% of them singletons; the top ten hold about 0.8%. The sequenced material came from naive CD8+ T cells from blood, with Jurkat cell RNA spiked in. Subset meaning: FACS-sorted CD8+CD4-CCR7+CD45RA+ naive T cells. Receptor source: a human donor in good health. Some libraries in this study had Jurkat cell RNA spiked in.

The sample holds a few counts of this clonotype. The chain links TRBV29-1 to TRBJ2-7; 10 bases line up with TRBD2. With 5 bases clipped from V and 0 bases from J, the junction kept 7 bases outside the gene matches. Germline CDR1 reads SQVTM; CDR2 reads ANQGSEA. This CDR3 spans 15 amino acids. CDR3 sequence (DNA): TGCAGCGTTTTGAAACTAGCGGGAAACTCCTACGAGCAGTACTTC. Translated: CSVLKLAGNSYEQYF.

This clonotype showed up many times. The chain combines TRBV11-2 with TRBJ1-1; 8 nucleotides align to TRBD1. The CDR3 has 15 residues. V lost 4 bases and J lost 2; bases outside the gene matches: 6. Germline values: CDR1 SGHAT, CDR2 FQNNGV. The CDR3 here is CASSYLTGANTEAFF. The DNA for the CDR3 is TGTGCCAGCAGCTACCTGACAGGGGCTAACACTGAAGCTTTCTTT. Using reference TRBV11-2 and TRBJ1-1 for the parts outside the CDR3, the full variable domain is EAGVAQSPRYKIIEKRQSVAFWCNPISGHATLYWYQQILGQGPKLLIQFQNNGVVDDSQLPKDRFSAERLKGVDSTLKIQPAKLEDSAVYLCASSYLTGANTEAFFGQGTRLTVV.

V usage is TRBV4-1 and J usage is TRBJ2-1, with D perhaps TRBD2 (5 bases). Trimming took 3 bases from V and 7 from J, leaving 13 bases between them. The CDR3 length is 14 residues. Germline CDR1 is MGHRA and CDR2 is YSYEKL. CDR3 nucleotide sequence: TGCGCCAGCAGCCACAACCCAGCGGTGAATGAGCAGTTCTTC. Protein sequence: CASSHNPAVNEQFF.

This clonotype showed up just a few times. The chain carries TRBV27 and TRBJ2-7; 7 bases agree with TRBD2. The CDR3 is 14 amino acids. V lost 4 bases and J lost 2; bases outside the gene matches: 5. Looked up from germline, CDR1 is MNHEY and CDR2 is SMNVEV (reference sequence). The CDR3 region is CASSSRLAPYEQYF. The CDR3 region has the DNA TGTGCCAGCAGTTCACGACTAGCCCCCTACGAGCAGTACTTC.

The sample holds a few counts of this clonotype. The V and J genes are TRBV4-1 and TRBJ1-4; TRBD1 is a possible D gene (6 bases). The CDR3 consists of 17 residues. V was trimmed by 1 base and J by 3 bases, leaving 15 bases between them. Germline assignment: CDR1 MGHRA and CDR2 YSYEKL. The CDR3 spells CASSQGGRGGANEKLFF. CDR3 sequence (DNA): TGCGCCAGCAGCCAAGGGGGGCGCGGGGGGGCTAATGAAAAACTGTTTTTT.

This sequence joins TRBV2 and TRBJ1-1, with TRBD1 matching 11 bases. The junction had 8 bases not matched to a gene; V was cut back by 5 bases and J by 0 bases. The germline gives CDR1 SNHLY, CDR2 FYNNEI. This CDR3 spans 17 amino acids. The CDR3: CASSYKDRGRLNTEAFF. DNA of the CDR3: TGTGCCAGCAGTTACAAGGACAGGGGGCGTTTGAACACTGAAGCTTTCTTT.

Many counts were recorded for this clonotype. V is TRBV29-1 and J is TRBJ1-1; D perhaps matches TRBD1 (6 bases). Germline assignment: CDR1 SQVTM and CDR2 ANQGSEA. The CDR3 contains 13 residues. V lost 7 bases and J lost 6, with 18 bases in between. CDR3 sequence reads: CSATTGTGPEAFF. CDR3 nucleotide sequence: TGCAGCGCAACGACAGGCACGGGCCCTGAAGCTTTCTTT.

The chain couples TRBV7-6 to TRBJ2-3; 8 nucleotides match TRBD2. This CDR3 comprises 16 residues. Per germline, CDR1 SGHVS and CDR2 FNYEAQ. After removal of 5 bases from V and 3 bases from J, the junction contained 10 bases not matched to a gene. CDR3 bases: TGTGCCAGCAGCCAATCTACGGGGGGGCCGACAGATACGCAGTATTTT. It translates to CASSQSTGGPTDTQYF. Filled out from reference TRBV7-6 and TRBJ2-3, the complete variable domain reads GAGVSQSPRYKVTKRGQDVALRCDPISGHVSLYWYRQALGQGPEFLTYFNYEAQQDKSGLPNDRFSAERPEGSISTLTIQRTEQRDSAMYRCASSQSTGGPTDTQYFGPGTRLTVL.

The gene calls are TRBV7-8 and TRBJ1-4; 7 bases line up with TRBD1. Trimming removed 1 base from V and 3 bases from J; junction bases left unmatched: 8. The CDR3 contains 17 residues. CDR1 and CDR2 (germline): SGHVS, FQNEAQ. The CDR3 protein is CASSLDLDRRANEKLFF. The CDR3 DNA reads as TGTGCCAGCAGCTTAGACTTGGACAGGCGAGCTAATGAAAAACTGTTTTTT.

The sample holds many counts of this clonotype. CDR3 DNA sequence: TGCAGTGCTAGGCACTCTGGGGCCAACGTCCTGACTTTC. Translation: CSARHSGANVLTF. The chain uses TRBV20-1 and TRBJ2-6; D gene unclear. Germline loops: CDR1 DFQATT, CDR2 SNEGSKA (reference sequence). Trimming stripped 3 bases from V and 0 bases from J, with 3 bases between. There are 13 residues in the CDR3.

This clonotype was counted a few times. The chain links TRBV4-3 to TRBJ1-5, with D possibly matching TRBD1 (5 bases). The CDR3 is 16 residues long. CDR1 and CDR2 (germline): LGHNA, YSLEER. Between the trimmed V and J ends, which lost 0 bases and 3 bases, there was a span of 12 bases. This CDR3 is CASSQDFGAANQPQHF. For the CDR3, the DNA is TGCGCCAGCAGCCAAGATTTCGGGGCAGCCAATCAGCCCCAGCATTTT.

In its sample, this clonotype was seen a few times. The chain joins TRBV7-9 to TRBJ2-5; D uncertain. Deletions cut 0 bases from V and 3 bases from J, with 17 bases between. Germline-derived CDR1 and CDR2 are SEHNR and FQNEAQ (reference sequence). The CDR3 runs to 17 residues. The DNA for the CDR3 is TGTGCCAGCAGCTTAGCGCTAGGTCCCTGGGATAAAGAGACCCAGTACTTC. It encodes CASSLALGPWDKETQYF.

This clonotype was observed at least ten times. The rearrangement joins TRBV20-1 to TRBJ1-1; D is unclear. The CDR3 has 14 residues. The ends were cut back, 4 bases at V and 3 bases at J, with 15 bases in the middle. Germline CDR1 reads DFQATT; CDR2 reads SNEGSKA (reference sequence). The CDR3 DNA reads as TGCAGTGCTAATCTCAAGAGGAGAGACACTGAAGCTTTCTTT. This encodes CSANLKRRDTEAFF.

This clonotype appeared many times. This chain uses TRBV29-1 with TRBJ1-3; no firm D call. The CDR3 totals 12 residues. V shed 6 bases and J shed 2 bases, with 8 bases lying between them. Germline values: CDR1 SQVTM, CDR2 ANQGSEA. CDR3 in DNA: TGCAGCGTAGTGAACCCTGGAAACACCATATATTTT. Its protein is CSVVNPGNTIYF.

There are a few counts of this clonotype. This chain uses TRBV4-1 with TRBJ2-3; D remains ambiguous. Trimming removed 1 base at V and 2 bases at J, with 7 bases between. The germline CDR1 and CDR2 sequences are MGHRA and YSYEKL. The CDR3 length is 14 residues. DNA of the CDR3: TGCGCCAGCAGCCAAGCACTCAACACAGATACGCAGTATTTT. This gives the protein CASSQALNTDTQYF.

This clonotype was observed many times. The gene calls are TRBV4-1 and TRBJ2-5; D is ambiguous. The CDR3 has 14 amino acids. Per the germline V gene, CDR1 is MGHRA and CDR2 is YSYEKL. V lost 0 bases, J lost 5 bases, and 10 bases lay in between. The CDR3 sequence is CASSQEGAWETQYF. The CDR3 DNA follows: TGCGCCAGCAGCCAAGAAGGAGCCTGGGAGACCCAGTACTTC.

This chain joins TRBV6-2 or TRBV6-3 and TRBJ1-1, with D maybe TRBD1 (6 bases). The germline gives CDR1 MNHEY, CDR2 SVGEGT. The V and J ends lost 10 bases and 0 bases respectively, with 12 bases between them. The CDR3 loop spans 13 amino acids. The CDR3 coding sequence is TGTGCCACCACAGGGCTCATGAACACTGAAGCTTTCTTT. Translating it yields CATTGLMNTEAFF.

This clonotype was detected a few times. A read error may produce the germline difference seen at one junction end. The V gene is TRBV19, the J gene TRBJ2-7; unclear D gene. Germline V CDR1 and CDR2: LNHDA, SQIVND (reference sequence). The length of the CDR3 is 15 residues. The CDR3 region is CASSLELRSSYEQYF. The CDR3 nucleotides are TGTGCCAGTAGTTTAGAACTCCGAAGCTCCTACGAGCAGTACTTC.